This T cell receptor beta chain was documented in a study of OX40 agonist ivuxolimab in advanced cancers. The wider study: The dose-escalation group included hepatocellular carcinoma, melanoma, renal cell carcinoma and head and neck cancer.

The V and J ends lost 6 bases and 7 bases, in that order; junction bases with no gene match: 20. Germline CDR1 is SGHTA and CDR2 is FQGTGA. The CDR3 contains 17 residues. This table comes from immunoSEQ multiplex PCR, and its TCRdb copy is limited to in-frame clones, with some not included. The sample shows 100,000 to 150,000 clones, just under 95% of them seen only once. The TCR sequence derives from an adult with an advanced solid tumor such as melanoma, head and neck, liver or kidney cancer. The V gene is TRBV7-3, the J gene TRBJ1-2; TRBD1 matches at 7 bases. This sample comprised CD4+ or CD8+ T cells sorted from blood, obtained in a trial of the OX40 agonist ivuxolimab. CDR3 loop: CASSPNRGIMAPGGYTF. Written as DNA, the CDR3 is TGTGCCAGCAGTCCAAACAGGGGTATCATGGCCCCCGGTGGCTACACCTTC.